These T cell receptor beta chains were read from a single sample in a study of post-analysis software for immune sequencing data. Using its own MiXCR run on the PCR reads, TCRdb lists one record per CDR3 protein. Altogether some 890,000 distinct CDR3 sequences are present, around 50% being singletons, with the ten largest covering 4.6%. Sequenced material: blood. These receptors all stem from a girl aged 5-17 years with multiple sclerosis. Each CDR3 is given with its conserved first and last residue. D genes are given only for firm matches. The size entry is marked missing in some rows and otherwise reads once, few, many or a size class.

>TRBD2|few|TRBV7-9|TRBJ2-1
CASSLEGTSLGNEQFF
TGTGCCAGCAGCTTAGAAGGGACTAGCCTCGGCAATGAGCAGTTCTTC
>TRBD2|-|TRBV7-2|TRBJ2-3
CASSYNPGLAGISTDTQYF
TGTGCCAGCAGCTACAATCCGGGACTAGCGGGGATTAGCACAGATACGCAGTATTTT
>-|-|TRBV24-1|TRBJ2-1
CATRDGQYNEQFF
TGTGCCACCAGGGATGGCCAGTACAATGAGCAGTTCTTC
>TRBD2|-|TRBV12-3/TRBV12-4|TRBJ2-1
CASTLWGGGRTTYEQFF
TGTGCCAGCACCCTATGGGGAGGCGGGAGGACGACTTATGAGCAGTTCTTC
>-|many|TRBV5-1|TRBJ2-5
CASSLQGQETQYF
TGCGCCAGCAGCCTGCAGGGGCAAGAGACCCAGTACTTC
>-|-|TRBV6-6|TRBJ2-7
CATLRLGTYDEQYF
TGTGCCACCCTGCGTTTAGGCACATATGACGAGCAGTACTTC
>-|few|TRBV20-1|TRBJ2-7
CSARDQAGSTYEQYF
TGCAGTGCTAGAGATCAGGCAGGGTCTACCTACGAGCAGTACTTC
>TRBD2|-|TRBV6-5|TRBJ2-5
CASRASGIRETQYF
TGTGCCAGCAGGGCTAGCGGGATCCGAGAGACCCAGTACTTC
>TRBD1|-|TRBV5-1|TRBJ2-1
CASSTGQGTHEQFF
TGCGCCAGCAGTACGGGACAGGGTACGCATGAGCAGTTCTTC
>-|few|TRBV7-3|TRBJ2-6
CASSPRGVGANVLTF
TGTGCCAGCAGCCCCCGAGGGGTCGGGGCCAACGTCCTGACTTTC
>TRBD1|-|TRBV5-1|TRBJ2-7
CASTEGWFRDRGSYEQYF
TGCGCCAGCACGGAAGGGTGGTTTCGGGACAGAGGCTCCTACGAGCAGTACTTC
>TRBD2|-|TRBV7-2|TRBJ2-1
CASSSRTSGSRNEQFF
TGCGCCAGCAGCTCCCGGACTAGCGGGTCCCGGAATGAGCAGTTCTTC
>-|-|TRBV29-1|TRBJ1-2
CSAKIIGTPLPYTF
TGCAGCGCAAAAATCATCGGGACCCCTCTTCCCTACACCTTC
>-|-|TRBV7-2|TRBJ1-2
CASSRGAHLANYGYTF
TGTGCCAGCAGTCGTGGCGCGCATCTTGCTAACTATGGCTACACCTTC
>-|-|TRBV27|TRBJ1-5
CASSFGRDQPQHF
TGTGCCAGCAGTTTTGGGAGGGATCAGCCCCAGCATTTT
>-|once|TRBV7-9|TRBJ1-1
CASSLVGGWVSTEAFF
TGTGCCAGCAGCTTGGTGGGCGGCTGGGTTAGCACTGAAGCTTTCTTT
>TRBD1|-|TRBV12-3/TRBV12-4|TRBJ2-5
CASRGQGDVQETQYF
TGTGCCAGCAGGGGACAGGGAGATGTGCAAGAGACCCAGTACTTC
>-|-|TRBV28|TRBJ2-7
CASRGRVSAPYEQYF
TGTGCCAGCAGGGGCAGGGTGTCCGCCCCCTACGAGCAGTACTTC
>TRBD1|few|TRBV20-1|TRBJ2-5
CSASGTGVQETQYF
TGCAGTGCTAGCGGGACAGGGGTTCAAGAGACCCAGTACTTC
>-|-|TRBV12-3/TRBV12-4|TRBJ1-2
CASRPYVGHYGYTF
TGTGCCAGCAGGCCCTACGTAGGGCACTATGGCTACACCTTC
>TRBD2|-|TRBV5-1|TRBJ2-5
CASSLTSGSPETQYF
TGCGCCAGCAGCTTAACTAGCGGGAGTCCCGAGACCCAGTACTTC
>TRBD2|-|TRBV12-5|TRBJ2-3
CASGPGLASSTDTQYF
TGTGCTAGTGGTCCGGGACTAGCGTCTAGCACAGATACGCAGTATTTT
>-|-|TRBV5-1|TRBJ1-4
CASSRTARENEKLFF
TGCGCCAGCAGCCGGACGGCGAGAGAAAATGAAAAACTGTTTTTT
>-|-|TRBV7-7|TRBJ2-7
CASSLDGGPGNEQYF
TGTGCTAGCAGCTTAGATGGGGGGCCAGGGAACGAGCAGTACTTC
>TRBD2|-|TRBV12-3/TRBV12-4|TRBJ2-5
CASSFQVGGGSYQETQYF
TGTGCCAGCAGTTTCCAGGTCGGCGGGGGGAGCTATCAAGAGACCCAGTACTTC
>-|-|TRBV12-3/TRBV12-4|TRBJ2-1
CASSPGTPLWEQFF
TGTGCCAGCAGCCCCGGGACTCCCTTGTGGGAGCAGTTCTTC